This entry lists 23 T cell receptor beta chains sequenced from one sample in a study of identical twins. Each CDR3 protein is one row after TCRdb ran MiXCR on the 5' RACE reads. The table includes about 530,000 distinct CDR3 sequences, around 15% detected once. A further study also used this sample, focusing on yellow fever vaccine responses in identical twins.

Input material: CD4+ T cells sorted from blood. Source of these receptors: a woman between 18 and 29 years old in good health.

The V gene is TRBV4-2, the J gene TRBJ1-1; 7 nucleotides agree with TRBD1. Losses at the gene ends were 0 bases for V and 1 base for J; bases not matched to a gene: 8. The CDR3 totals 17 residues. Germline-derived CDR1 and CDR2 are LGHNA and YNFKEQ. The CDR3, as DNA: TGTGCCAGCAGCCAAGAGGGACAGAGGGGCCCGAACACTGAAGCTTTCTTT. Translating it yields CASSQEGQRGPNTEAFF.

The chain carries TRBV4-1 and TRBJ2-7; D gene ambiguous. V lost 0 bases, J lost 2 bases, and 14 bases lay in between. The CDR3 spans 16 residues. The germline V gene encodes CDR1 MGHRA and CDR2 YSYEKL. This chain's CDR3 is CASSQDSPTSTYEQYF. CDR3 DNA: TGCGCCAGCAGCCAAGATTCCCCTACATCCACCTACGAGCAGTACTTC.

This clonotype has just a few counts. The chain uses TRBV11-2 and TRBJ2-2; 7 bases are a match to TRBD1. The CDR3 sequence is 15 residues long. J lost 7 bases, V lost 1 base, and 6 bases had no gene match. Germline V CDR1 and CDR2: SGHAT, FQNNGV. This CDR3 reads CASSLVVAGGGELFF. The CDR3 nucleotides read TGTGCCAGCAGCTTAGTAGTGGCAGGGGGCGGGGAGCTGTTTTTT.

The J gene is TRBJ2-7, the V gene TRBV7-6; 10 positions agree with TRBD2. Looked up from germline, CDR1 is SGHVS and CDR2 is FNYEAQ. V lost 2 bases and J lost 7; bases outside the gene matches: 5. This CDR3 is 14 amino acids long. The CDR3 protein is CASSLTSGTSEQYF. CDR3 nucleotides: TGTGCCAGCAGCTTAACTAGCGGGACTTCTGAGCAGTACTTC.

The rearrangement links TRBV3-1 to TRBJ2-7; D is unclear. Germline assignment: CDR1 LGHDT and CDR2 YNNKEL (reference sequence). V was clipped by 1 base and J by 0 bases, with 10 bases between them. The CDR3 has 15 residues. The CDR3: CASSQVAAPSYEQYF. CDR3 coding DNA: TGTGCCAGCAGCCAAGTGGCGGCTCCCTCCTACGAGCAGTACTTC.

This clonotype occurred many times. The rearrangement joins TRBV9 to TRBJ1-2, with 7 bases lining up with TRBD1. The CDR3 is 16 residues long. Germline V lookup: CDR1 SGDLS, CDR2 YYNGEE. Trimming took 2 bases from V and 2 from J; bases not matched to a gene: 9. The CDR3 DNA follows: TGTGCCAGCAGCGTCGCAACAGGGGCCGCCAACTATGGCTACACCTTC. Residues: CASSVATGAANYGYTF.

The table lists this clonotype with a few counts. The V gene is TRBV7-8, the J gene TRBJ2-2, with 12 bases that match TRBD2. V shed 3 bases, J shed 6 bases, and the junction held 2 bases outside the gene matches. CDR1 and CDR2 (germline): SGHVS, FQNEAQ. There are 15 residues in the CDR3. The CDR3 spells CASSLLAGGPGELFF. DNA for the CDR3: TGTGCCAGCAGCTTGCTAGCGGGGGGGCCCGGGGAGCTGTTTTTT.

The chain is built from TRBV29-1 and TRBJ1-1; no clear D. V was clipped by 1 base and J by 0 bases, with 6 bases between them. CDR1 and CDR2 (germline): SQVTM, ANQGSEA. The CDR3 covers 13 residues. The CDR3, as DNA: TGCAGCGTTGAAGTTTCAGTGAACACTGAAGCTTTCTTT. It specifies CSVEVSVNTEAFF.

The chain has TRBV7-3 and TRBJ2-5, with 9 bases lining up with TRBD2. CDR3 size: 19 residues. V lost 5 bases to trimming and J lost 2 bases; unmatched junction nucleotides: 18. Germline-derived CDR1 and CDR2 are SGHTA and FQGTGA. CDR3 coding DNA: TGTGCCAGCAGCCCGAGTATGGATTGGTCTAGCGGGACGCAAGAGACCCAGTACTTC. It yields the protein CASSPSMDWSSGTQETQYF.

The chain joins TRBV6-5 to TRBJ1-3; D may be TRBD1 (6 bases). V shed 3 bases and J shed 0 bases, with 9 bases lying between them. CDR3 length equals 15 residues. Germline CDR1 reads MNHEY; CDR2 reads SVGAGI. CDR3 coding DNA: TGTGCCAGCAGTTATGACAGGAGCTCTGGAAACACCATATATTTT. This sequence encodes CASSYDRSSGNTIYF.

The chain uses TRBV6-4 and TRBJ2-1, with D perhaps matching TRBD2 (5 bases). V was trimmed by 3 bases and J by 4 bases, leaving 13 bases between them. Germline assignment: CDR1 MRHNA and CDR2 SNTAGT. The CDR3 contains 15 residues. This CDR3 is CASSDEAGRYNEQFF. As DNA, the CDR3 is TGTGCCAGCAGTGATGAGGCGGGCCGGTACAATGAGCAGTTCTTC.

V is TRBV27 and J is TRBJ2-7; TRBD1 matches at 7 bases. The CDR3 runs to 15 residues. Germline trimming cut 4 bases from V and 1 base from J; bases unmatched to any gene: 7. The V gene's germline CDR1 is MNHEY and CDR2 SMNVEV (reference sequence). The CDR3 nucleotides read TGTGCCAGCAGTTACGGGGACAGCAAATCCTACGAGCAGTACTTC. Its translation: CASSYGDSKSYEQYF.

This clonotype has only a few counts. V is TRBV29-1 and J is TRBJ2-5; perhaps TRBD2 as D (6 bases). Trimming took off 7 bases at V and 5 bases at J, with 14 bases between the two ends. CDR3 length: 12 amino acids. The V gene's germline CDR1 is SQVTM and CDR2 ANQGSEA. The CDR3 reads CSGTGLGETQYF. The DNA of the CDR3 is TGCAGCGGCACGGGACTCGGGGAGACCCAGTACTTC.

This clonotype has more than one count but fewer than ten. One junction end does not reproduce the germline sequence, and a read error may be involved. V is TRBV29-1 and J is TRBJ2-1; tentative D call: TRBD2 (6 bases). The CDR3 is 11 residues long. The germline V gene encodes CDR1 SQVTM and CDR2 ANQGSEA. The CDR3 loop reads CSVEGAGFRIF. The CDR3 bases are TGCAGCGTTGAAGGCGCGGGATTCAGGATCTTC.

The chain employs TRBV11-2 and TRBJ2-3, with D possibly being TRBD1 or TRBD2 (5 bases each). In germline, CDR1 is SGHAT, CDR2 FQNNGV. The CDR3 sequence is 18 residues long. Trimming removed 4 bases from V and 2 bases from J, with 22 bases in between. The CDR3 region is CASSSPRGAGSDTDTQYF. For the CDR3, the DNA is TGTGCCAGCAGCTCCCCTCGAGGGGCCGGCAGTGACACAGATACGCAGTATTTT.

V is TRBV29-1 and J is TRBJ2-1; tentative D call: TRBD1 (6 bases). The V gene's germline CDR1 is SQVTM and CDR2 ANQGSEA. CDR3 size: 14 residues. V was cut by 4 bases and J by 6 bases, with 16 bases left in between. The CDR3: CSVGYQGLLNEQFF. The CDR3 DNA sequence: TGCAGCGTTGGATATCAGGGGCTACTCAATGAGCAGTTCTTC.

The chain joins TRBV3-1 to TRBJ2-5; possibly TRBD2 for D (5 bases). Germline CDR1 LGHDT, CDR2 YNNKEL (reference sequence). V was pared by 2 bases and J by 3 bases, with 13 bases between. The CDR3 has 15 residues. As DNA, the CDR3 is TGTGCCAGCAGCCAATTTACTAGGGTTAAAGAGACCCAGTACTTC. Protein product: CASSQFTRVKETQYF.

This chain uses TRBV4-1 with TRBJ2-5, with D perhaps TRBD2 (6 bases). Trimming left V 4 bases short and J 5 bases short, with 14 bases between. Germline values: CDR1 MGHRA, CDR2 YSYEKL. There are 14 residues in the CDR3. CDR3 nucleotide sequence: TGCGCCAGCAGCCTCCCTAGCGTTCAGGAGACCCAGTACTTC. Translated: CASSLPSVQETQYF.

This clonotype has only a few counts. J is TRBJ2-3 and V is TRBV12-3 or TRBV12-4; D gene uncertain. This CDR3 is 14 amino acids long. V was shortened by 3 bases and J by 2 bases, with 9 bases between the two germline ends. CDR3 DNA sequence: TGTGCCAGCAGTTTCGTGGGGATCACAGATACGCAGTATTTT. It is translated as CASSFVGITDTQYF.

The V gene is TRBV10-3, the J gene TRBJ2-2, with D possibly TRBD1 on 5 matching bases. Trimming pared 6 bases from V and 1 base from J, leaving 9 bases between. Germline CDR1 and CDR2: ENHRY and SYGVKD. CDR3 length equals 14 residues. The CDR3 nucleotides read TGTGCCATCAGGACAGACAAGAACACCGGGGAGCTGTTTTTT. Translation gives CAIRTDKNTGELFF.

This sequence joins TRBV7-2 and TRBJ2-4; TRBD2 agrees at 8 bases. CDR1 is SGHTA and CDR2 is FQGNSA in the germline V gene. The CDR3 is made up of 16 amino acids. The ends lost 1 base at V and 0 bases at J; junction bases unmatched: 2. The CDR3 DNA follows: TGTGCCAGCAGCTTAGTAGCGGGGTTAGCCAAAAACATTCAGTACTTC. Translation: CASSLVAGLAKNIQYF.

This chain joins TRBV24-1 and TRBJ2-2; tentatively, D is TRBD1 or TRBD2 (6 bases each). V lost 0 bases and J 0 bases, leaving 13 bases between the germline ends. Germline V gene lookup returns CDR1 KGHDR and CDR2 SFDVKD. The CDR3 spans 18 residues. The CDR3 sequence is CATSDLRKGGSNTGELFF. For the CDR3, the DNA is TGTGCCACCAGTGATTTGCGGAAGGGGGGCTCGAACACCGGGGAGCTGTTTTTT.

V gene TRBV4-1 combines with J gene TRBJ2-5, with no clear D. The CDR3 has 16 residues. The germline V and J ends were trimmed by 2 bases and 3 bases, with 16 bases remaining between them. CDR1 is MGHRA, CDR2 YSYEKL, per germline. The CDR3 coding sequence is TGCGCCAGCAGCCAACCTCGGACCCGCCAAAAAGAGACCCAGTACTTC. Translating it yields CASSQPRTRQKETQYF.